A single sample gave rise to the 19 T cell receptor beta chains below, sequenced in a study of cytomegalovirus exposure and HLA in healthy donors. Primers included in the PCR were 60 Vbeta and 13 Jbeta primers. Some clones are missing from TCRdb's copy, which holds only in-frame ones; the method was immunoSEQ multiplex PCR. The sample shows 160,000 or so clones, approximately 83% of them seen only once. Sequenced sample: PBMCs. These receptors all stem from a woman under 30 in good health and CMV-seronegative.

This clone was recorded once. This chain joins TRBV30 and TRBJ2-2; 8 bases match TRBD2. V dropped 3 bases and J dropped 4; count of bases not matched to a gene: 4. The length of the CDR3 is 14 residues. Germline V gene data show CDR1 as GTSNPN and CDR2 as SVGIG (reference sequence). The CDR3 coding sequence is TGTGCCTGGAGAGGCGCGGGGGGCACCGGGGAGCTGTTTTTT. Its translation: CAWRGAGGTGELFF. The full variable domain, with the rest looked up from reference TRBV30 and TRBJ2-2, is SQTIHQWPATLVQPVGSPLSLECTVEGTSNPNLYWYRQAAGRGLQLLFYSVGIGQISSEVPQNLSASRPQDRQFILSSKKLLLSDSGFYLCAWRGAGGTGELFFGEGSRLTVL.

This sequence joins TRBV9 and TRBJ2-1, with a tentative D call TRBD1 (5 bases). This CDR3 has 11 amino acids. Germline V lookup: CDR1 SGDLS, CDR2 YYNGEE. Between the trimmed V and J ends, which lost 0 bases and 10 bases, there was a span of 5 bases. The CDR3 region is CASSVDREQFF. In nucleotides, the CDR3 is TGTGCCAGCAGCGTAGACAGGGAGCAGTTCTTC. The variable domain in full, with the rest retrieved from reference TRBV9 and TRBJ2-1, is DSGVTQTPKHLITATGQRVTLRCSPRSGDLSVYWYQQSLDQGLQFLIQYYNGEERAKGNILERFSAQQFPDLHSELNLSSLELGDSALYFCASSVDREQFFGPGTRLTVL.

The rearrangement links TRBV28 to TRBJ1-2, with D uncertain. This CDR3 has 15 residues. V lost 3 bases, J lost 8 bases, and 19 bases lay in between. CDR1 is MDHEN and CDR2 is SYDVKM in the germline V gene. The CDR3: CASSFSPVPTAGYTF. The CDR3 DNA reads as TGTGCCAGCAGTTTTTCACCGGTACCCACAGCCGGCTACACCTTC.

This clone came up once. The V gene is TRBV29-1, the J gene TRBJ1-1; D is undetermined. V lost 3 bases, J lost 0 bases, and 20 bases lay in between. This CDR3 spans 17 amino acids. Per germline, CDR1 SQVTM and CDR2 ANQGSEA. In nucleotides, the CDR3 is TGCAGCGTTGAGCGACTGGCGGCTGGTCTAATGAACACTGAAGCTTTCTTT. The encoded protein is CSVERLAAGLMNTEAFF. The full variable domain, rest sourced from reference TRBV29-1 and TRBJ1-1, is SAVISQKPSRDICQRGTSLTIQCQVDSQVTMMFWYRQQPGQSLTLIATANQGSEATYESGFVIDKFPISRPNLTFSTLTVSNMSPEDSSIYLCSVERLAAGLMNTEAFFGQGTRLTVV.

This chain connects TRBV6-5 to TRBJ2-1; 10 nucleotides agree with TRBD2. CDR3 size: 16 residues. V lost 0 bases, J lost 12 bases, and 11 bases stayed unmatched. Germline V gene sequence: CDR1 MNHEY, CDR2 SVGAGI. The CDR3 protein is CASSYSASGGPGGQFF. The CDR3, as DNA: TGTGCCAGCAGTTACTCTGCTAGCGGGGGCCCTGGCGGGCAGTTCTTC.

The chain employs TRBV7-2 and TRBJ1-1, with 7 bases matching TRBD1. Germline V CDR1 and CDR2: SGHTA, FQGNSA. With V trimmed by 7 bases and J by 0 bases, 5 bases remained unmatched. The CDR3 extends over 14 amino acids. CDR3 nucleotide sequence: TGTGCCAGCACCGAGGACAGGATGAACACTGAAGCTTTCTTT. The encoded protein is CASTEDRMNTEAFF.

V gene TRBV19 combines with J gene TRBJ1-1, with D possibly TRBD1 on 5 matching bases. V gave up 6 bases and J gave up 3 bases, with 17 bases separating them. Looked up from germline, CDR1 is LNHDA and CDR2 is SQIVND (reference sequence). This CDR3 spans 15 amino acids. In nucleotides, the CDR3 is TGTGCCAGTAGCCCACTCCGGGACTCCCACACTGAAGCTTTCTTT. Translating it yields CASSPLRDSHTEAFF.

The chain has TRBV20-1 and TRBJ2-7; a weak D match, TRBD2 (5 bases). The CDR3 is 11 residues long. Trimming took 6 bases from V and 7 from J, leaving 13 bases between them. Germline V gene lookup returns CDR1 DFQATT and CDR2 SNEGSKA (reference sequence). CDR3 residues: CSAAGEGEQYF. In DNA, the CDR3 is TGCAGTGCGGCGGGCGAGGGTGAGCAGTACTTC.

This chain joins TRBV27 and TRBJ2-7, with D hard to call. The CDR3 is 13 amino acids. V was cut by 2 bases and J by 10 bases, with 15 bases left in between. Germline CDR1 is MNHEY and CDR2 is SMNVEV (reference sequence). The CDR3 bases are TGTGCCAGCAGTTTAGAGGCTGATACAAAACAGTACTTC. It codes for CASSLEADTKQYF.

V gene TRBV19 combines with J gene TRBJ1-3; 9 bases are a match to TRBD1. The CDR3 length is 15 residues. The trim removed 9 bases at V and 4 bases at J, leaving 10 bases unmatched. The germline V gene has CDR1 LNHDA and CDR2 SQIVND (reference sequence). CDR3 loop: CASASRQGEGNTIYF. CDR3 coding DNA: TGTGCCAGCGCGTCAAGACAGGGGGAAGGAAACACCATATATTTT. The full variable domain, its missing parts supplied by reference TRBV19 and TRBJ1-3, is DGGITQSPKYLFRKEGQNVTLSCEQNLNHDAMYWYRQDPGQGLRLIYYSQIVNDFQKGDIAEGYSVSREKKESFPLTVTSAQKNPTAFYLCASASRQGEGNTIYFGEGSWLTVV.

The CDR3 here is CASIQDSNYGYTF. The CDR3 DNA is TGTGCCAGCATTCAGGACAGTAACTATGGCTACACCTTC. The V call is TRBV6-1, the J call TRBJ1-2, with a tentative D call TRBD1 (6 bases). V shed 7 bases and J shed 1 base, with 10 bases lying between them. Per germline, CDR1 MNHNS and CDR2 SASEGT. This CDR3 comprises 13 residues.

The gene calls are TRBV11-3 and TRBJ1-1; possibly TRBD1 for D (5 bases). Germline-derived CDR1 and CDR2 are SGHNT and YENEEA. The CDR3 runs 14 residues. Trimming cost V 2 bases and J 3 bases, with 10 bases left between them. The CDR3, as DNA: TGTGCCAGCAGCTTAATGGGGGGGGACACTGAAGCTTTCTTT. Translating it yields CASSLMGGDTEAFF.

In regard to this clone: One end of the junction is discordant with germline, which a read error may explain. The chain has TRBV6-6 and TRBJ2-4; possible D gene TRBD1, 6 bases. Germline-derived CDR1 and CDR2 are MNHNY and SVGAGI (reference sequence). The CDR3 runs 11 residues. DNA of the CDR3: TGTGCCGTACAGGGTCAGAACAGTCAGTACTTC. Protein sequence: CAVQGQNSQYF.

Only a few counts were recorded for this clone. The V gene is TRBV18, the J gene TRBJ1-4; 11 nucleotides match TRBD1. Trimming cost V 1 base and J 7 bases; bases outside gene matches: 5. The length of the CDR3 is 16 residues. Per germline, CDR1 KGHSH and CDR2 LQKENI. This CDR3 reads CASSPRTGGAGEKLFF. In DNA, the CDR3 is TGTGCCAGCTCACCACGGACAGGGGGCGCGGGTGAAAAACTGTTTTTT.

J is TRBJ1-5 and V is TRBV19; TRBD1 is a possible D gene (6 bases). Trimming removed 5 bases at V and 3 bases at J, with 11 bases between. This CDR3 contains 14 residues. The germline CDR1 and CDR2 sequences are LNHDA and SQIVND (reference sequence). The CDR3 bases are TGTGCCAGTAGTCCTGGACAGTCCAATCAGCCCCAGCATTTT. It yields the protein CASSPGQSNQPQHF.

The chain couples TRBV30 to TRBJ1-3; TRBD1 aligns across 7 bases. CDR1 is GTSNPN, CDR2 SVGIG, per germline (reference sequence). V shed 3 bases and J 2 bases; nucleotides not matched to a gene: 7. This CDR3 contains 15 residues. The CDR3 loop is CAWSARGAAGNTIYF. The CDR3 DNA reads as TGTGCCTGGAGCGCCAGGGGGGCGGCTGGAAACACCATATATTTT.

J is TRBJ2-3 and V is TRBV18; TRBD2 matches at 11 bases. CDR1 KGHSH and CDR2 LQKENI come from the germline V gene. The CDR3 runs 16 residues. V trimming: 0 bases; J trimming: 5 bases; junction bases outside the gene matches: 4. The CDR3 DNA follows: TGTGCCAGCTCACCACCACCTAGCGGGGGGTTAGATACGCAGTATTTT. It encodes CASSPPPSGGLDTQYF.

Concerning this clone: The junction does not match germline at one end; this may be a read error. The J gene is TRBJ1-4, the V gene TRBV5-1; 10 bases match TRBD1. The germline gives CDR1 SGHRS, CDR2 YFSETQ. The CDR3 sequence is 16 residues long. The CDR3 DNA sequence: TGCGCTAGCAGCTCCGGGACAGGGGCCGCAAATGAAAAACTGTTTTTT. Translated: CASSSGTGAANEKLFF.

This clone was counted a single time. The chain couples TRBV11-3 to TRBJ1-3; D gene ambiguous. The CDR3 loop spans 14 amino acids. Trimming removed 5 bases at V and 0 bases at J, with 8 bases between. Germline CDR1 and CDR2: SGHNT and YENEEA. The CDR3 DNA is TGTGCCAGCAGCCCGCATAGCTCTGGAAACACCATATATTTT. Encoded protein: CASSPHSSGNTIYF. The whole variable domain, remainder taken from reference TRBV11-3 and TRBJ1-3, is EAGVVQSPRYKIIEKKQPVAFWCNPISGHNTLYWYLQNLGQGPELLIRYENEEAVDDSQLPKDRFSAERLKGVDSTLKIQPAELGDSAVYLCASSPHSSGNTIYFGEGSWLTVV.